One and the same sample provided the 12 T cell receptor beta chains below, sequenced in a study of blood T cells in healthy people across ages. PCR was performed a second time for about 7 to 12 cycles using a sample-barcoded 5' primer and a J-beta primer mix. TCRdb re-analysed the 5' RACE reads in MiXCR, keeping a single row per CDR3 protein. This sample has 650,000 to 800,000 distinct CDR3 sequences, with roughly 44% found just once. The sequencing sample was made of blood. Every receptor here comes from a man in his sixties in good health.

This clonotype was counted only a few times. The rearrangement links TRBV9 to TRBJ2-7; D not certain. Germline V gene lookup returns CDR1 SGDLS and CDR2 YYNGEE. V lost 0 bases to trimming and J lost 3 bases, with 7 bases between them. There are 13 residues in the CDR3. For the CDR3, the DNA is TGTGCCAGCAGCGTAGAGGCGGACTACGAGCAGTACTTC. It codes for CASSVEADYEQYF.

This sequence joins TRBV7-2 and TRBJ2-2, with D hard to call. CDR1 is SGHTA, CDR2 FQGNSA, per germline. The CDR3 is made up of 15 amino acids. V lost 1 base, J lost 2 bases, and 8 bases lay in between. The chain's CDR3 is CASSLGPLNTGELFF. The CDR3 DNA is TGTGCCAGCAGCTTAGGACCCCTCAACACCGGGGAGCTGTTTTTT. Together with reference TRBV7-2 and TRBJ2-2, the CDR3 gives the full variable domain: GAGVSQSPSNKVTEKGKDVELRCDPISGHTALYWYRQSLGQGLEFLIYFQGNSAPDKSGLPSDRFSAERTGGSVSTLTIQRTQQEDSAVYLCASSLGPLNTGELFFGEGSRLTVL.

V and J are TRBV20-1 and TRBJ2-3; D possibly corresponds to TRBD1 (6 bases). This CDR3 spans 15 amino acids. Germline V lookup: CDR1 DFQATT, CDR2 SNEGSKA (reference sequence). The V and J ends lost 3 bases and 1 base respectively, with 14 bases between them. The CDR3, as DNA: TGCAGTGCTAGGAACAGGGTGTACGGCACAGATACGCAGTATTTT. It yields the protein CSARNRVYGTDTQYF.

This clonotype was recorded at least ten times. This rearrangement joins TRBV7-9 to TRBJ2-6, with D unclear. The V gene's germline CDR1 is SEHNR and CDR2 FQNEAQ (reference sequence). CDR3 size: 14 residues. The germline V and J ends were trimmed by 6 bases and 0 bases, with 6 bases remaining between them. The CDR3 here is CASSFDSGANVLTF. The CDR3 DNA reads TGTGCCAGCAGTTTCGACTCTGGGGCCAACGTCCTGACTTTC. Variable domain in full (rest from reference TRBV7-9 and TRBJ2-6): DTGVSQNPRHKITKRGQNVTFRCDPISEHNRLYWYRQTLGQGPEFLTYFQNEAQLEKSRLLSDRFSAERPKGSFSTLEIQRTEQGDSAMYLCASSFDSGANVLTFGAGSRLTVL.

This clonotype came up many times. The chain joins TRBV12-3 or TRBV12-4 to TRBJ2-5; D possibly matches TRBD1 or TRBD2 (5 bases each). CDR3 length: 15 residues. Between the trimmed V and J ends, which lost 6 bases and 4 bases, there was a span of 18 bases. The CDR3 is CASSPVGGVAETQYF. CDR3 DNA: TGTGCCAGCAGCCCCGTTGGGGGAGTGGCAGAGACCCAGTACTTC.

V is TRBV27 and J is TRBJ2-3; D not certain. Germline CDR1 and CDR2: MNHEY and SMNVEV (reference sequence). V was cut by 5 bases and J by 2 bases, with 8 bases left in between. The CDR3 is made up of 13 amino acids. For the CDR3, the DNA is TGTGCCAGCAGTGTCTCAAACACAGATACGCAGTATTTT. It codes for CASSVSNTDTQYF.

The V call is TRBV12-3 or TRBV12-4, the J call TRBJ2-4, with 7 bases matching TRBD1. The CDR3 consists of 11 residues. Trimming at V came to 3 bases and at J to 15 bases, leaving 5 bases not matched to a gene. The CDR3 nucleotides read TGTGCCAGCAGTTTGCTGGGGACAGTGTACTTC. This translates into CASSLLGTVYF.

This sequence joins TRBV20-1 and TRBJ2-5; 13 nucleotides align to TRBD2. The CDR3 is made up of 18 amino acids. The V and J ends lost 1 base and 0 bases, in that order; junction bases with no gene match: 8. CDR1 is DFQATT, CDR2 SNEGSKA, per germline (reference sequence). This CDR3 is CSARGATSGGADQETQYF. The CDR3 DNA reads TGCAGTGCTAGAGGGGCTACTAGCGGGGGGGCCGACCAAGAGACCCAGTACTTC.

The genes are TRBV20-1 and TRBJ1-6, with 7 bases aligning to TRBD1. The CDR3 loop spans 16 amino acids. The germline V gene has CDR1 DFQATT and CDR2 SNEGSKA (reference sequence). Losses at the gene ends were 0 bases for V and 6 bases for J; bases not matched to a gene: 8. The CDR3 region has the DNA TGCAGTGCTAGAGATCCAACGGCAGGGGGTAATTCACCCCTCCACTTT. It is translated as CSARDPTAGGNSPLHF.

The rearrangement uses TRBV7-8 and TRBJ2-3; the D call may be TRBD1 or TRBD2 (5 bases each). The V gene lost 2 bases and the J gene lost 3 bases, with 15 bases spanning the gap. This CDR3 has 16 amino acids. Germline-derived CDR1 and CDR2 are SGHVS and FQNEAQ. CDR3 sequence reads: CASSLSGPPRTDTQYF. CDR3 coding DNA: TGTGCCAGCAGCTTATCGGGGCCCCCTAGAACAGATACGCAGTATTTT.

V is TRBV29-1 and J is TRBJ1-2; D perhaps matches TRBD1 (5 bases). Germline CDR1 reads SQVTM; CDR2 reads ANQGSEA. V dropped 4 bases and J dropped 1 base, with 10 bases sitting between them. This CDR3 is built from 13 residues. The CDR3 DNA reads as TGCAGCGTTGGCGACAGCATTAACTATGGCTACACCTTC. This translates into CSVGDSINYGYTF.

This clonotype was detected a few times. The chain combines TRBV3-1 with TRBJ2-3; no firm D call. Germline V gene sequence: CDR1 LGHDT, CDR2 YNNKEL (reference sequence). With 4 bases removed from V and 0 bases from J, the gap between germline ends came to 5 bases. This CDR3 has 13 residues. CDR3 amino acids: CASSPTSTDTQYF. The DNA for the CDR3 is TGTGCCAGCAGCCCCACTAGCACAGATACGCAGTATTTT.